Sequencing of this TCR beta chain was carried out in a study of T-cell reconstitution after alpha-beta-depleted transplantation in children. Study observations and caveats: Certain patients had high TCRbeta diversity at day 60, and it came from recipient T cells and thymic progenitors that survived. Newly made T cells mostly supplied T-cell counts and diversity one year after transplant. Reported findings indicate that, about two months after transplant, alpha-beta T cells came from several hundred expanded clones, which were derived from non-depleted graft cells.

Unique molecular identifiers were used to barcode this TCRbeta library. TCRdb re-called the PCR reads with MiXCR, one entry per CDR3 protein. The profile shows about 590,000 distinct CDR3 sequences, roughly 13% of them singletons. Remarks on this clonotype: Its antigen is not identified.

The trim removed 5 bases at V and 2 bases at J, leaving 8 bases unmatched. The CDR3 is made up of 15 amino acids. CDR1 is LGHNT and CDR2 is FRNRAP in the germline V gene. Sequenced material: PBMCs, mostly from graft donor cells, taken 360 days after TCRalphabeta/CD19-depleted stem cell transplant. This chain joins TRBV12-5 and TRBJ2-5; 7 positions agree with TRBD1. The sequence was collected from a male patient aged 10 to 17 who had a stem cell transplant for acute myeloid leukemia, so the T cells may come from the graft donor. The CDR3 is CASGPGQLKQETQYF. The CDR3 coding sequence is TGTGCTAGTGGTCCGGGACAGCTCAAGCAAGAGACCCAGTACTTC.